The T cell receptor (beta chain) under discussion was sequenced for a study of shared clonotypes between healthy human individuals. Study-level background: Used for every donor were three CD4 naive, three CD4 memory, two CD8 naive and one CD8 memory plate. Study-wide results and caveats: What limited the represented genetic and exposure-history diversity was the small number of donors.

With respect to this clone: Its specificity is unknown. Other DNA sequences from this sample encode an identical CDR3 as well.

This CDR3 has 11 residues. The V gene's germline CDR1 is DFQATT and CDR2 SNEGSKA (reference sequence). Trimming removed 3 bases from V and 7 bases from J, with 7 bases in between. TCRdb's copy holds only in-frame clones and misses some; the assay was immunoSEQ multiplex PCR. The repertoire has around 1.6 million clones, 98% of them found once; the top ten carry 0.45%. None of the donors, who were healthy HIV-negative adults, had recently had acute infections or vaccinations. The sequenced sample was naive CD4+ T cells sorted from blood. Subset given: CD45RA+ positively selected. The sequence was collected from a man aged 30 to 45 in good health. The chain recombines TRBV20-1 with TRBJ2-1; D not resolved. This CDR3 is CSASRSNEQFF. In nucleotides, the CDR3 is TGCAGTGCTAGTCGCTCGAATGAGCAGTTCTTC.